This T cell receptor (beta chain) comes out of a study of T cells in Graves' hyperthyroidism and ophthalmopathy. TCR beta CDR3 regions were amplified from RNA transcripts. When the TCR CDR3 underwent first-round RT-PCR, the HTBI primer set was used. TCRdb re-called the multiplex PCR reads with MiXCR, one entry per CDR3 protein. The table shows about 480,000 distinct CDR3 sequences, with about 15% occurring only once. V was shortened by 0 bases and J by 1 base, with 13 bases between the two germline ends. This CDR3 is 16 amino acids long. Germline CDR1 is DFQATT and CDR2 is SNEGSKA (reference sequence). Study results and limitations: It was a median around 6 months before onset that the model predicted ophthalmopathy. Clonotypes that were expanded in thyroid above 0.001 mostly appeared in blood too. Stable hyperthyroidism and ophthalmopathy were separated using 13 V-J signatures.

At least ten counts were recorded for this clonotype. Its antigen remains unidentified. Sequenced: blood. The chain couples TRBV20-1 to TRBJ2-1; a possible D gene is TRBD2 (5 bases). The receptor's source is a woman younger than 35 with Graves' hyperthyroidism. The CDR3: CSARDPRGGSYNEQFF. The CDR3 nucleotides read TGCAGTGCTAGAGATCCACGGGGTGGTTCCTACAATGAGCAGTTCTTC.